This T cell receptor beta chain was sequenced in a study of blood T cell repertoires in COVID-19. Turning to the study itself: Researchers got acute and convalescent COVID-19 samples from the United States, Italy and Spain. PBMCs, B-cell-depleted T cells, or T cells provided the cDNA or gDNA that made up the material.

Study processing details: Nucleated cell counts were estimated from reference gene primer amplification. TCRdb's table, derived via immunoSEQ multiplex PCR, lists solely in-frame clones and lacks some. V and J calls and clone size come straight from that table; D and trimming were deduced from the DNA. The data contain approximately 270,000 clones, 86% of them seen just once; the ten biggest clones take up about 10%. From germline, CDR1 is MNHEY and CDR2 SMNVEV (reference sequence). The CDR3 contains 16 residues. The V and J ends lost 1 base and 3 bases respectively, with 13 bases between them. The sequenced sample consisted of peripheral blood. The receptor was derived from a man aged 40-55 years with active or convalescent COVID-19. The rearrangement links TRBV27 to TRBJ2-1, with a tentative D call TRBD2 (5 bases). The CDR3, as DNA: TGTGCCAGCAGTTTATTGGCTAGAGGGAGCTACAATGAGCAGTTCTTC. Residues: CASSLLARGSYNEQFF.